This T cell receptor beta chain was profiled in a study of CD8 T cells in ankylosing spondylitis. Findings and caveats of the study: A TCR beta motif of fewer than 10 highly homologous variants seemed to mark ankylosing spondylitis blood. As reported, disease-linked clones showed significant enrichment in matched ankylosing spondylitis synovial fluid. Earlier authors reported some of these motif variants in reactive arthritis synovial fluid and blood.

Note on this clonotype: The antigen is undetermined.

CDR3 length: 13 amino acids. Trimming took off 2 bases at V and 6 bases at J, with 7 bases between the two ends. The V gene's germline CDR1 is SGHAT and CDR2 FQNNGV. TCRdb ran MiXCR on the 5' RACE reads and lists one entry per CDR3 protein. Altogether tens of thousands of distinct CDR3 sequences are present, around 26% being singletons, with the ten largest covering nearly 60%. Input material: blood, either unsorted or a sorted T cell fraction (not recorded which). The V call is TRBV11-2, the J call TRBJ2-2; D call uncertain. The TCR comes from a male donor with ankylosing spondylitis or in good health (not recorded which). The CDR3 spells CASSLFPAGELFF. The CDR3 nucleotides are TGTGCCAGCAGCTTATTTCCTGCCGGGGAGCTGTTTTTT.